One and the same sample provided the 2 T cell receptor beta chains below, sequenced in a study of shared clonotypes between healthy human individuals. Assay used: immunoSEQ multiplex PCR; TCRdb lists only in-frame clones, some missing. The profile covers about a million clones, with approximately 80% appearing a single time and over 1.3% taken by the ten largest. The specimen was memory CD4+ T cells sorted from blood. Subset meaning: CD45RA-negative fraction. These receptors all come from a man aged 18 to 29 in good health.

The gene calls are TRBV19 and TRBJ1-1, with a possible D match to TRBD1 (5 bases). The CDR3 contains 13 residues. Trimming left V 7 bases short and J 2 bases short, with 11 bases between. Germline V gene sequence: CDR1 LNHDA, CDR2 SQIVND (reference sequence). DNA of the CDR3: TGTGCCAGTAAGATACAGGAAAACACTGAAGCTTTCTTT. It is translated as CASKIQENTEAFF.

This clone was counted a single time. The V and J genes are TRBV2 and TRBJ1-5, with 7 nucleotides matching TRBD1. The germline V gene has CDR1 SNHLY and CDR2 FYNNEI. CDR3 length: 16 amino acids. V lost 6 bases and J lost 2; bases outside the gene matches: 10. CDR3 sequence (DNA): TGTGCCAGCAGACCCAACCAGGGGGTTGGCAATCAGCCCCAGCATTTT. This translates into CASRPNQGVGNQPQHF.